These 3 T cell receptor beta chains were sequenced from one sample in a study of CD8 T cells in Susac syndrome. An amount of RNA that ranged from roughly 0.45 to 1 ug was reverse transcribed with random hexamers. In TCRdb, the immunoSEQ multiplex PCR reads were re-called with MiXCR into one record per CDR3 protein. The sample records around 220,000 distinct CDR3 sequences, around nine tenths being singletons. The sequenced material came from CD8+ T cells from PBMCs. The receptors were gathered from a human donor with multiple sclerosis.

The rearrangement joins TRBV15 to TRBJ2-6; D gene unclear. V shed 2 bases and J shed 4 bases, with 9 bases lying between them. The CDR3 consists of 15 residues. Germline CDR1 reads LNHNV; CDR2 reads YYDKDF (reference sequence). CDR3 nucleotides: TGTGCCACCAGCAGATCTGTGGCCGGGGCCAACGTCCTGACTTTC. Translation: CATSRSVAGANVLTF. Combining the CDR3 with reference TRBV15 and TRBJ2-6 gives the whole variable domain DAMVIQNPRYQVTQFGKPVTLSCSQTLNHNVMYWYQQKSSQAPKLLFHYYDKDFNNEADTPDNFQSRRPNTSFCFLDIRSPGLGDTAMYLCATSRSVAGANVLTFGAGSRLTVL.

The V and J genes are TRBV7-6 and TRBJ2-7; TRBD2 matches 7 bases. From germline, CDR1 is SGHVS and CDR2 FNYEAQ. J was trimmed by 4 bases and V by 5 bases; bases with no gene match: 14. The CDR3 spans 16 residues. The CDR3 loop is CASSALNSGTKYEQYF. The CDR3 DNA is TGTGCCAGCAGCGCACTCAACTCCGGGACTAAATACGAGCAGTACTTC.

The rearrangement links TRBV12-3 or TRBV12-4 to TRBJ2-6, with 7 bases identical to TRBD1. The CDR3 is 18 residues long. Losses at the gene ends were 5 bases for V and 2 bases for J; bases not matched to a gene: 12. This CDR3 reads CASSILPLGTAGANVLTF. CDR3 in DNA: TGTGCCAGCAGTATACTTCCGCTTGGGACAGCTGGGGCCAACGTCCTGACTTTC.